The 13 T cell receptor beta chains in this list originate from one sample, sequenced in a study of siplizumab effects on memory and regulatory T cells. Only in-frame clones appear in the TCRdb table, and some are missing; sequencing was by immunoSEQ multiplex PCR. The sample includes 50,000 to 70,000 clones, 96% of them seen just once. The specimen sequenced was naive CD8+ T cells sorted from blood. All receptors come from a human donor in good health.

The CDR3, as DNA: TGTGCCAGCAGCGCAAGGGGGACAAACACTGAAGCTTTCTTT. As protein: CASSARGTNTEAFF. V is TRBV9 and J is TRBJ1-1; TRBD1 might be the D (6 bases). V dropped 3 bases and J dropped 2 bases, with 11 bases sitting between them. The CDR3 covers 14 residues. CDR1 is SGDLS, CDR2 YYNGEE, per germline.

This clone occurred once. V and J are TRBV5-6 and TRBJ2-2; 7 bases fit TRBD1. The length of the CDR3 is 14 residues. Germline CDR1 and CDR2: SGHDT and YYEEEE. V lost 3 bases, J lost 6 bases, and 5 bases stayed unmatched. The CDR3 spells CASSSEQGAGELFF. The CDR3 coding sequence is TGTGCCAGCAGCTCCGAGCAGGGGGCCGGGGAGCTGTTTTTT.

The chain has TRBV6-5 and TRBJ2-7, with TRBD2 identical over 11 bases. This CDR3 spans 14 amino acids. In germline, CDR1 is MNHEY, CDR2 SVGAGI. Trimming removed 4 bases from V and 2 bases from J; junction bases left unmatched: 1. The CDR3 here is CASSLAGGPYEQYF. The CDR3 DNA is TGTGCCAGCAGTTTAGCGGGGGGGCCCTACGAGCAGTACTTC.

This rearrangement joins TRBV7-2 to TRBJ2-5; 12 bases agree with TRBD1. The J segment lost 4 bases and the V segment lost 5 bases, leaving 5 bases of the junction unmatched. CDR3 length: 15 amino acids. Germline loops: CDR1 SGHTA, CDR2 FQGNSA. The CDR3 here is CASSPGTGGLETQYF. The CDR3 DNA follows: TGTGCCAGCAGCCCCGGGACAGGGGGCTTAGAGACCCAGTACTTC.

The chain links TRBV7-6 to TRBJ1-6, with a tentative D call TRBD1 (5 bases). Deletions cut 1 base from V and 10 bases from J, with 14 bases between. Germline lookup yields CDR1 SGHVS and CDR2 FNYEAQ. The CDR3 length is 15 residues. The CDR3 nucleotides read TGTGCCAGCAGCTTAGACAGGCTGACCGGATCACCCCTCCACTTT. It specifies CASSLDRLTGSPLHF. Based on the CDR3 plus reference TRBV7-6 and TRBJ1-6, the full variable domain is GAGVSQSPRYKVTKRGQDVALRCDPISGHVSLYWYRQALGQGPEFLTYFNYEAQQDKSGLPNDRFSAERPEGSISTLTIQRTEQRDSAMYRCASSLDRLTGSPLHFGNGTRLTVT.

This chain connects TRBV4-1 to TRBJ2-7; 7 nucleotides line up with TRBD1. Germline V CDR1 and CDR2: MGHRA, YSYEKL. The CDR3 has 14 residues. With 6 bases clipped from V and 0 bases from J, the junction kept 5 bases outside the gene matches. The CDR3 coding sequence is TGCGCCAGCAGTGGACAGGTTGCCTCCTACGAGCAGTACTTC. It specifies CASSGQVASYEQYF.

This sequence joins TRBV5-1 and TRBJ2-7; D assignment may be TRBD1 or TRBD2 (7 bases each). Germline V gives CDR1 SGHRS, CDR2 YFSETQ. This CDR3 region has 13 residues. Trimming removed 4 bases from V and 5 bases from J, with 13 bases in between. The chain's CDR3 is CASSVQGRDEQYF. As DNA, the CDR3 is TGCGCCAGCAGCGTACAGGGGAGGGACGAGCAGTACTTC.

The V call is TRBV9, the J call TRBJ2-2, with D possibly being TRBD1 (5 bases). CDR1 is SGDLS, CDR2 YYNGEE, per germline. The ends were cut back, 3 bases at V and 5 bases at J, with 14 bases in the middle. The CDR3 loop spans 15 amino acids. CDR3 coding DNA: TGTGCCAGCAGCGGATTACAGTCAGGGACCGGGGAGCTGTTTTTT. Its protein product is CASSGLQSGTGELFF.

The CDR3 coding sequence is TGTGCCAGCAGCTGGGGGACAGGTCTCGAGCAGTACTTC. Its translation is CASSWGTGLEQYF. The chain couples TRBV5-6 to TRBJ2-7; 8 nucleotides match TRBD1. The germline CDR1 and CDR2 sequences are SGHDT and YYEEEE. CDR3 length: 13 amino acids. The V segment lost 3 bases and the J segment 6 bases; nucleotides outside the gene matches: 5.

The V gene is TRBV5-1, the J gene TRBJ2-2; 10 bases match TRBD1. V trimming: 6 bases; J trimming: 4 bases; junction bases outside the gene matches: 3. Germline V gene data show CDR1 as SGHRS and CDR2 as YFSETQ. CDR3 size: 14 residues. This CDR3 reads CASIRTGGTGELFF. In DNA, the CDR3 is TGCGCCAGCATAAGGACAGGGGGCACCGGGGAGCTGTTTTTT.

This clone was detected once. The CDR3: CASSARPGPSPEAFF. The CDR3 DNA reads as TGTGCCAGCAGCGCTAGACCGGGGCCGAGTCCTGAAGCTTTCTTT. The chain links TRBV28 to TRBJ1-1; D might be TRBD1 (5 bases). Looked up from germline, CDR1 is MDHEN and CDR2 is SYDVKM. V lost 6 bases and J lost 6, with 20 bases in between. The CDR3 totals 15 residues.

The chain joins TRBV5-4 to TRBJ2-7, with D possibly being TRBD1 (6 bases). This CDR3 has 14 residues. Trimming left V 4 bases short and J 0 bases short, with 11 bases between. CDR1 SGHNT and CDR2 YYREEE come from the germline V gene (reference sequence). CDR3 bases: TGTGCCAGCAGCACAGGGATCTCCTCCTACGAGCAGTACTTC. Translated, it gives CASSTGISSYEQYF.

The genes are TRBV9 and TRBJ1-2, with D possibly matching TRBD1 (6 bases). The germline gives CDR1 SGDLS, CDR2 YYNGEE. The CDR3 sequence is 12 residues long. Trimming took off 3 bases at V and 7 bases at J, with 10 bases between the two ends. CDR3: CASSGQEAGYTF. Here the CDR3 DNA reads TGTGCCAGCAGCGGACAGGAGGCTGGCTACACCTTC.